Listed below are T cell receptor beta chains from one sample, sequenced in a study of T cell repertoires in cytomegalovirus infection. MiXCR, run by TCRdb on the reads, gives a single entry per CDR3 protein. This sample has 230,000 or so distinct CDR3 sequences, with 17% found just once. Sequencing was performed on CD8+ T cells from PBMCs. The receptors shown here come from a human donor in good health (CMV status not recorded). Some clones in this sample may be carry-over from other donors' samples. Both conserved end residues are trimmed from each CDR3.

J gene	V gene	CDR3 protein
TRBJ2-1	TRBV7-9	ASSSPGLAGSSYNEQF
TRBJ1-2	TRBV5-6	ASSRDRGSPNYGYT
TRBJ1-1	TRBV28	ASSFRAENTEAF
TRBJ2-1	TRBV6-6	ASSQYRDRGPRGSYNEQF
TRBJ2-5	TRBV2	AATLVGGYQETQY
TRBJ2-5	TRBV28	ASQGRDTNRETQY
TRBJ1-5	TRBV20-1	SARDRDRGRMGSNQPQH
TRBJ2-7	TRBV11-2	ASSLESTYEQY
TRBJ2-1	TRBV20-1	SARGLAFYEQS
TRBJ2-1	TRBV7-6	ASSLDGGQTSYNEQF
TRBJ2-1	TRBV7-8	ASSPTGTSPNEQF
TRBJ1-2	TRBV5-1	ASSLETGGDYGYT
TRBJ2-7	TRBV6-2/TRBV6-3	ASSGQGTSYEQY
TRBJ2-7	TRBV5-5	ASSLSTGSGYEQY
TRBJ1-5	TRBV10-3	AISESPANQPQH
TRBJ1-3	TRBV14	ASSPSFSGNTIY
TRBJ2-1	TRBV7-2	ASSLAAGRYNEQF
TRBJ2-4	TRBV7-9	ASSPTWGLNIQY
TRBJ2-7	TRBV27	ASSLSNSRHEQY
TRBJ2-7	TRBV9	ASSPQGVGYEQY
TRBJ2-2	TRBV28	ASRQGENTGELF
TRBJ1-1	TRBV20-1	SARDWADMNTEAF
TRBJ2-7	TRBV7-8	ASSSGGGGYEQY
TRBJ2-7	TRBV10-2	ASSGGVISYEQY
TRBJ2-5	TRBV28	ASRKGVQETQY